Shown below are 13 T cell receptor beta chains from a single sample sequenced in a study of regulatory T cells after allogeneic stem cell transplantation (dated by TCRdb to 2016 to 2019). This specimen's time point label, per the study, means: 30 days after allogeneic hematopoietic stem cell transplantation. Sequencing took place on an Illumina MiSeq. The SMARTer RACE cDNA Amplification kit was used to reverse transcribe the RNA, and the TCR beta CDR3 region was then amplified. TCRdb reanalyzed the raw reads on its own, using fastp at Q25 for trimming and MiXCR for clone calling, and kept in-frame beta chains. Records with the same CDR3 protein are collapsed into one entry carrying the most frequent genes and DNA. The sample has about 4,800 distinct CDR3 sequences on record, roughly 97% of them singletons. The ten largest clonotypes hold 35% to 45% of the sample. The source material was sorted CD4+ T cells from blood (whether regulatory or conventional is not recorded), sampled 30 days after allogeneic stem cell transplant. The receptors were gathered from a human patient who had an allogeneic stem cell transplant, so the T cells may come from the graft donor.

V usage is TRBV2 and J usage is TRBJ1-1; weak D call: TRBD1 (5 bases). The V and J ends lost 5 bases and 12 bases respectively, with 22 bases between them. Germline CDR1 SNHLY, CDR2 FYNNEI. The CDR3 sequence is 14 residues long. This CDR3 reads CASSFGGWDAEPFF. For the CDR3, the DNA is TGTGCCAGCAGTTTCGGCGGGTGGGACGCGGAACCTTTCTTT.

The V and J genes are TRBV5-1 and TRBJ2-7; 8 bases fit TRBD1. The germline V gene has CDR1 SGHRS and CDR2 YFSETQ. Trimming cost V 4 bases and J 0 bases; bases outside gene matches: 9. CDR3 length: 16 residues. CDR3 loop: CASSRTGGTGSYEQYF. DNA for the CDR3: TGCGCCAGCAGCCGAACCGGCGGGACAGGCTCCTACGAGCAGTACTTC. Full variable domain (outside the CDR3, taken from reference TRBV5-1 and TRBJ2-7): KAGVTQTPRYLIKTRGQQVTLSCSPISGHRSVSWYQQTPGQGLQFLFEYFSETQRNKGNFPGRFSGRQFSNSRSEMNVSTLELGDSALYLCASSRTGGTGSYEQYFGPGTRLTVT.

This chain links TRBV20-1 with TRBJ2-2; 8 bases map to TRBD1. V dropped 5 bases and J dropped 4; count of bases not matched to a gene: 18. The CDR3 is made up of 18 amino acids. CDR1 is DFQATT, CDR2 SNEGSKA, per germline (reference sequence). The CDR3 is CSAGGGRDRTGGTGELFF. CDR3 DNA sequence: TGCAGTGCTGGAGGGGGCAGGGACAGGACAGGCGGCACCGGGGAGCTGTTTTTT.

This chain links TRBV15 with TRBJ2-7; TRBD1 or TRBD2 may be the D gene (5 bases each). The CDR3 has 13 residues. Per germline, CDR1 LNHNV and CDR2 YYDKDF (reference sequence). The CDR3 bases are TGTGGGCCTAGGGACGCACCCTACGTCGCGTGGTACTTC. This translates into CGPRDAPYVAWYF. The full variable domain, in which reference TRBV15 and TRBJ2-7 provide the parts outside the CDR3, is DAMVIQNPRYQVTQFGKPVTLSCSQTLNHNVMYWYQQKSSQAPKLLFHYYDKDFNNEADTPDNFQSRRPNTSFCFLDIRSPGLGDTAMYLCGPRDAPYVAWYFGPGTRLTVT.

This clonotype was seen only once. J is TRBJ1-5 and V is TRBV5-5; D gene uncertain. Trimming shortened V by 4 bases and J by 0 bases, and 20 bases separated the two germline ends. The CDR3 has 18 amino acids. The germline V gene has CDR1 SGHKS and CDR2 YYEKEE (reference sequence). Here the CDR3 reads CASSTSSRRMNSNQPQHF. The CDR3 DNA reads as TGTGCCAGCAGCACGTCGTCGAGGAGAATGAATAGCAATCAGCCCCAGCATTTT.

With respect to this clonotype: Its ends do not fully match the called genes, so a read error is possible. The rearrangement joins TRBV20-1 to TRBJ2-5; 9 nucleotides align to TRBD2. Germline CDR1 and CDR2: DFQATT and SNEGSKA (reference sequence). This CDR3 is built from 15 residues. CDR3 sequence: CSVTPTSGGQETQYF. The CDR3 nucleotides read TGCAGTGTCACACCGACTAGCGGCGGCCAAGAGACGCAGTACTTC.

As regards this clonotype: Likely a read error: the CDR3 ends without its conserved phenylalanine or tryptophan. The rearrangement links TRBV14 to TRBJ1-1, with D hard to call. Looked up from germline, CDR1 is SGHDN and CDR2 is FVKESK. The V and J ends lost 6 bases and 11 bases respectively, with 22 bases between them. This CDR3 region has 14 residues. The CDR3 protein is CASRKETQVNEAFV. The CDR3 DNA reads as TGTGCCAGCAGAAAAGAGACCCAGGTTAATGAGGCTTTCGTT.

The chain links TRBV2 to TRBJ2-2, with TRBD2 matching over 10 bases. The V segment lost 4 bases and the J segment 16 bases; nucleotides outside the gene matches: 18. In germline, CDR1 is SNHLY, CDR2 FYNNEI. The CDR3 contains 16 residues. This CDR3 reads CASSVVLAGLVGAPFF. CDR3 sequence (DNA): TGTGCCAGCAGTGTCGTACTAGCGGGGTTGGTAGGGGCGCCGTTTTTT. The whole variable domain, filled in from reference TRBV2 and TRBJ2-2, reads EPEVTQTPSHQVTQMGQEVILRCVPISNHLYFYWYRQILGQKVEFLVSFYNNEISEKSEIFDDQFSVERPDGSNFTLKIRSTKLEDSAMYFCASSVVLAGLVGAPFFGEGSRLTVL.

Comment on this clonotype: One end of the junction does not line up with germline, which may come from a read error. This chain links TRBV5-4 with TRBJ2-5, with 10 positions matching TRBD1. This CDR3 is built from 15 residues. Germline CDR1 and CDR2: SGHNT and YYREEE (reference sequence). The CDR3 here is CDSSLKGQGKEDQYF. As DNA, the CDR3 is TGTGACAGCAGCCTAAAGGGACAGGGGAAAGAGGACCAGTACTTC.

V and J are TRBV20-1 and TRBJ2-5; 7 positions agree with TRBD2. Losses at the gene ends were 6 bases for V and 1 base for J; bases not matched to a gene: 11. Germline V gene sequence: CDR1 DFQATT, CDR2 SNEGSKA (reference sequence). This CDR3 is 15 amino acids long. Here the CDR3 reads CSATPTGGGQETQYF. The DNA of the CDR3 is TGCAGTGCCACACCGACTGGCGGGGGCCAAGAGACCCAGTACTTC.

The V and J genes are TRBV20-1 and TRBJ2-3; D is perhaps TRBD1 or TRBD2 (6 bases each). The V end was cut by 6 bases, the J end by 11 bases, with 27 bases between. This CDR3 is built from 15 residues. Germline V lookup: CDR1 DFQATT, CDR2 SNEGSKA (reference sequence). The CDR3 nucleotides are TGCAGTGCCAGCGGTGCACCGGGAGAGGGGGATGAGCAGTATTTT. This encodes CSASGAPGEGDEQYF.

This rearrangement joins TRBV6-5 to TRBJ2-1; 9 nucleotides match TRBD2. This CDR3 is 15 amino acids long. J gave up 9 bases and V 8 bases, and 14 bases lay outside the gene matches. Germline V gene lookup returns CDR1 MNHEY and CDR2 SVGAGI. The CDR3 DNA reads TGTGCCAGCGGGCCCCGGGCGGGAGGGCCGGGTGAGCAGTTCTTC. The encoded protein is CASGPRAGGPGEQFF.

Of note for this clonotype: Sequence at one end of the junction differs from germline and may be a read error. The J gene is TRBJ2-1, the V gene TRBV5-1; 7 bases match TRBD2. The CDR3 spans 18 residues. Looked up from germline, CDR1 is SGHRS and CDR2 is YFSETQ. CDR3 nucleotide sequence: TGCGCCAGCCGCTTGGGGCCTTGCGGGAGTTTCTCCCACACTGAGCATTTCTTC. Translated: CASRLGPCGSFSHTEHFF.